This entry concerns a single T cell receptor (beta chain). Its antigen is still unknown. A read error may account for a junction end that differs from germline. General study results and limits: In terms of TCR gene usage, tumor memory CD4+ T cells clustered together with blood and lymph node memory CD4+ cells, as well as with lymph node naive CD4+ cells.

Full-length variable regions came from constant-region reverse primers plus semi-nested Nested Universal Primer A PCR. One entry per CDR3 protein results from TCRdb running MiXCR on the 5' RACE reads. Of about 61,000 distinct CDR3 sequences detected, approximately 29% appear once; the ten largest clones hold roughly 2.1%. This CDR3 has 17 residues. Germline V gives CDR1 MGHRA, CDR2 YSYEKL. This receptor was obtained from a female donor with breast cancer. The sample consisted of tumor-infiltrating naive CD4+ T cells sorted from the breast tumor. Noted subset: naive CD4+ T cells, CD4+CD45RA+CD25-. This chain uses TRBV4-1 with TRBJ2-7; 13 nucleotides line up with TRBD2. The CDR3 DNA reads TGCGCCAGCACCCAACTTGATATGGGACTAGCGGGAAACGAGCAGTACTTC. Translated: CASTQLDMGLAGNEQYF.